This T cell receptor beta chain was recorded in a study of memory CD4+ T cells and cytomegalovirus serostatus. The wider study: Of the healthy Belgian adults, several were CMV seropositive and fewer than 30 seronegative.

The sort gate was single viable CD3+CD4+CD8-CD45RO+ cells for memory CD4+ T cells. In the source study's methods: Out-of-frame sequences were removed, leaving 2 million to 2.5 million distinct TCRbeta sequences. Assay used: immunoSEQ multiplex PCR; TCRdb lists only in-frame clones, some missing. Clone size and V and J calls were adopted from that table, with D and trimming inferred from the DNA. Among approximately 74,000 clones listed, about 70% were seen once. A single count supports this clone. Its antigen is still unknown. Study results and limitations: Each of 55 to 80 CMV-associated TCRbeta sequences occurred in one to five individuals.

The specimen sequenced was memory CD4+ T cells from blood. This receptor was taken from an adult in good health and CMV-seropositive.

CDR3 loop: CAIRASGDSYNEQFF. The CDR3 region has the DNA TGTGCCATCAGAGCTAGCGGGGACTCCTACAATGAGCAGTTCTTC. V usage is TRBV10-3 and J usage is TRBJ2-1; 9 nucleotides match TRBD2. The V gene end was trimmed by 6 bases and the J gene end by 0 bases; junction bases not matched to a gene: 3. The CDR3 consists of 15 residues. The germline CDR1 and CDR2 sequences are ENHRY and SYGVKD.